This T cell receptor beta chain was profiled in a study of T cell responses to AZD1222 COVID-19 vaccine. Broader study findings: Within unmutated variant regions lay the reported targets of nearly half of spike-specific TCRs. Vaccine-related CD4 TCRs covered spike, predominating at 160-218 and 743-854. Donors were chiefly white British, with a greater number of females, and clonal diversity was perhaps underestimated. Baseline seropositives among AZD1222 recipients totaled only five to seven.

Some clones are missing from TCRdb's copy, which holds only in-frame ones; the method was immunoSEQ multiplex PCR. This table has around 130,000 clones, around 85% appearing once. The CDR3 covers 12 residues. Between the trimmed V and J ends, which lost 3 bases and 11 bases, there was a span of 10 bases. Concerning this clone: Its matching antigen is unknown.

The chain has TRBV12-3 or TRBV12-4 and TRBJ1-4; no firm D call. Sequenced material: peripheral blood, taken on day 0 of AZD1222 vaccination. This receptor was obtained from an adult in good health. CDR3 protein: CASSFKTGKLFF. The CDR3 DNA sequence: TGTGCCAGCAGTTTTAAGACCGGCAAACTGTTTTTT.